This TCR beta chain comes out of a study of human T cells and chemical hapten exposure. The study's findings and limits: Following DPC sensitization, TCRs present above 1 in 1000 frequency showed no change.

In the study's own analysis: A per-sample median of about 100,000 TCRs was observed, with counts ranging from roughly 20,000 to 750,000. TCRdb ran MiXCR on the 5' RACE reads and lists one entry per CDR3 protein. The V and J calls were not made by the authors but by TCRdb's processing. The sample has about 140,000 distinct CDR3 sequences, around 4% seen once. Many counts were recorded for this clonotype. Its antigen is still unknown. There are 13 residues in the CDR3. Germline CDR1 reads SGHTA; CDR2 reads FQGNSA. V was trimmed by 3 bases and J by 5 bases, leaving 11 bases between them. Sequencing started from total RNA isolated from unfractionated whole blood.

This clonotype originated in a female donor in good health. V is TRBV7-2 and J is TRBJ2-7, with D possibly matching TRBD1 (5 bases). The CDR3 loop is CASSFWAGHEQYF. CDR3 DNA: TGTGCCAGCAGCTTTTGGGCAGGGCACGAGCAGTACTTC.